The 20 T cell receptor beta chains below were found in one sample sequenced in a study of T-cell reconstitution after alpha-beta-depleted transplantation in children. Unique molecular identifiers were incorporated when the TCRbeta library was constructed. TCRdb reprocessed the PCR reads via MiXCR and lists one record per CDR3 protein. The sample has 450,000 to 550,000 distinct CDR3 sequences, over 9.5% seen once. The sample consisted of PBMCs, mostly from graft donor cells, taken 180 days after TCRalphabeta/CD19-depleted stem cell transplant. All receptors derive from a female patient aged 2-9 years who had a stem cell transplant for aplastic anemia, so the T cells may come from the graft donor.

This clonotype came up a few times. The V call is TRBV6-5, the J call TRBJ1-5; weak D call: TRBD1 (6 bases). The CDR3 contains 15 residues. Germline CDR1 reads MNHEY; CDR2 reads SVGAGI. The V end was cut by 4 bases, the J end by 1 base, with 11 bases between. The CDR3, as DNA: TGTGCCAGCAGTTCACAGGGTGTAAGCAATCAGCCCCAGCATTTT. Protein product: CASSSQGVSNQPQHF.

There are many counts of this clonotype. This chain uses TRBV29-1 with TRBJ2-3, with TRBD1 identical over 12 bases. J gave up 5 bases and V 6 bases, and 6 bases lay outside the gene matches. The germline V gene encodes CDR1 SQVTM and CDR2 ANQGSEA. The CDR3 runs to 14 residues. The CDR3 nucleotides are TGCAGCGTGTGGGACAGGGGGCTGGAAGATACGCAGTATTTT. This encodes CSVWDRGLEDTQYF.

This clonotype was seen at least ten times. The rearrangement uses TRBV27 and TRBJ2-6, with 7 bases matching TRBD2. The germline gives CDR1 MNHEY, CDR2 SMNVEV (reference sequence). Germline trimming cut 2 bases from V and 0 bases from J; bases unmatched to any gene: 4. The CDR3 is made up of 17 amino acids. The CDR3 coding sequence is TGTGCCAGCAGTTTAGCGGGGGTGGTCTCTGGGGCCAACGTCCTGACTTTC. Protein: CASSLAGVVSGANVLTF.

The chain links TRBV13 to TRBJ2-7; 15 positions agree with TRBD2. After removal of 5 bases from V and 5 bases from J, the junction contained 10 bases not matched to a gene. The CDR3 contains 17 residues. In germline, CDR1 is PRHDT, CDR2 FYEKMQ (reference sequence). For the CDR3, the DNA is TGTGCCAGCAGCATCGGACTAGCGGGAGGGCCTTCCGACGAGCAGTACTTC. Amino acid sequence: CASSIGLAGGPSDEQYF.

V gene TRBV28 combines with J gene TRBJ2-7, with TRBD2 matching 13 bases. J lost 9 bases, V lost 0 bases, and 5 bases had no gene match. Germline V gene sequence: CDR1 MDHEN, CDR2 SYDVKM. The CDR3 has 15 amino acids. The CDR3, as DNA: TGTGCCAGCAGTTTATGGACTAGCGGGAGGCTTCTGCAGTACGTC. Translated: CASSLWTSGRLLQYV.

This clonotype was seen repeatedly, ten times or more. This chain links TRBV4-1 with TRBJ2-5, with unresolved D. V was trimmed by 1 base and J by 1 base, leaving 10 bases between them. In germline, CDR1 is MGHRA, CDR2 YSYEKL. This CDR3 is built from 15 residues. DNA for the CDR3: TGCGCCAGCAGCCAAGCTTCAACCACCCAAGAGACCCAGTACTTC. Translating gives CASSQASTTQETQYF.

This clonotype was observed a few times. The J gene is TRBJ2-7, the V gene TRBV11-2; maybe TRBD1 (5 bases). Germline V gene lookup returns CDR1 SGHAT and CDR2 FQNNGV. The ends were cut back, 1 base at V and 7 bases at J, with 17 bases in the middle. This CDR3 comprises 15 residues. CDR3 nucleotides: TGTGCCAGCAGCTTAGTGGGGCAACGCCCCTCGGAGCAGTACTTC. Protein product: CASSLVGQRPSEQYF.

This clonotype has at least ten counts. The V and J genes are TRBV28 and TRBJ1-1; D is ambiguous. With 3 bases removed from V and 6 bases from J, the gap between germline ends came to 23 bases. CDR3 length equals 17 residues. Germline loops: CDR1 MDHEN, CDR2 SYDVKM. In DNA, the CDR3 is TGTGCCAGCAGTTTTCCGGTGGTATGGGGTCGAAACGCTGAAGCTTTCTTT. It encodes CASSFPVVWGRNAEAFF.

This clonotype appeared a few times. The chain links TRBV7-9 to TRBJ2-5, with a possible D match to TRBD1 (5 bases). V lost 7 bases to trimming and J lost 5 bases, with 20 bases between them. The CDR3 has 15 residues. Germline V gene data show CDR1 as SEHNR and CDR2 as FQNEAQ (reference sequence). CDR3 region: CASTFGRALRETQYF. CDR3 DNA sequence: TGTGCCAGCACCTTTGGCAGGGCTTTAAGGGAGACCCAGTACTTC.

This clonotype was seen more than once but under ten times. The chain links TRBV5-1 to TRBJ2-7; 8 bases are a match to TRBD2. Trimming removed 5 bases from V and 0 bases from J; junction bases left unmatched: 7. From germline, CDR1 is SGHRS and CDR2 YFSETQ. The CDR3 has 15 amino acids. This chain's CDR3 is CASRPTGTSSYEQYF. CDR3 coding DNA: TGCGCCAGCAGACCAACGGGGACTAGCTCCTACGAGCAGTACTTC.

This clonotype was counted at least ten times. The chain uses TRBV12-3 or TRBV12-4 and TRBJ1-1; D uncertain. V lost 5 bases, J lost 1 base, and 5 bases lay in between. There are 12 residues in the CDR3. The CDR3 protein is CASSPWNTEAFF. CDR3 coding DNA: TGTGCCAGCAGTCCCTGGAACACTGAAGCTTTCTTT.

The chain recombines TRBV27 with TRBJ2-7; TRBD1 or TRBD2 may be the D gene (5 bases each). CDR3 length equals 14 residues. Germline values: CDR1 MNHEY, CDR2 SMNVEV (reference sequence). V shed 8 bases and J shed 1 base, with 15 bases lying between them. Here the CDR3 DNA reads TGTGCCAGCCAACCCGGGACGAGGTCCTACGAGCAGTACGTC. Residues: CASQPGTRSYEQYV.

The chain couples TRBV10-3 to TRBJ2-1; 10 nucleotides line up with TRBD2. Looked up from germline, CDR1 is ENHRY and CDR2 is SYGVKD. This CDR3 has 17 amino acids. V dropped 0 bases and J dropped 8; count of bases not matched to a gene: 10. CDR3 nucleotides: TGTGCCATCAGTGAGTCGGAAGGTAGCGGGAGGTTGGATGAGCAGTTCTTC. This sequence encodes CAISESEGSGRLDEQFF.

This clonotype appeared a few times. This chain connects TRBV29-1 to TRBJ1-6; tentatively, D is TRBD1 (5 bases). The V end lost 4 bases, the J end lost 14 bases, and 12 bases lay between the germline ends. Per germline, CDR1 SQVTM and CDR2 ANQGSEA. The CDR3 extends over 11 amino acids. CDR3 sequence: CSVGDGQSLHF. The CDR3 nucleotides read TGCAGCGTTGGGGACGGCCAGTCCCTCCACTTT. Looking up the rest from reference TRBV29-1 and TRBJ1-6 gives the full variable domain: SAVISQKPSRDICQRGTSLTIQCQVDSQVTMMFWYRQQPGQSLTLIATANQGSEATYESGFVIDKFPISRPNLTFSTLTVSNMSPEDSSIYLCSVGDGQSLHFGNGTRLTVT.

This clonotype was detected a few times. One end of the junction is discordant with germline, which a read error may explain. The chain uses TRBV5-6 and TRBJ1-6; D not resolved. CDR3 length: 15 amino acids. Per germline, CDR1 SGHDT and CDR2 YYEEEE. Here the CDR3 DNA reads TGTGCCAGCAGATTGGACCCCGGCGGGAATTCACCCCTCCACTTT. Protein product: CASRLDPGGNSPLHF.

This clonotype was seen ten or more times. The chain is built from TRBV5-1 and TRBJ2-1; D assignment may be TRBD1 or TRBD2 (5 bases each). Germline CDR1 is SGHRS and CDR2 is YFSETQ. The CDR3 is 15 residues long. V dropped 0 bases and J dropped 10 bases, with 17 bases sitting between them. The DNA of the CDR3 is TGCGCCAGCAGCTTGGCCGGGGCCTATCTGGCGGAGCAGTTCTTC. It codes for CASSLAGAYLAEQFF.

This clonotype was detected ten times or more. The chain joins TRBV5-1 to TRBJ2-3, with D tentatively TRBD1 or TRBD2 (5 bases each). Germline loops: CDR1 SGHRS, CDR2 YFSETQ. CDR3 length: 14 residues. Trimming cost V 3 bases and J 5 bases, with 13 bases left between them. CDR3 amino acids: CASSSPGRQDTQYF. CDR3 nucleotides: TGCGCCAGCAGCTCGCCGGGACGACAAGATACGCAGTATTTT.

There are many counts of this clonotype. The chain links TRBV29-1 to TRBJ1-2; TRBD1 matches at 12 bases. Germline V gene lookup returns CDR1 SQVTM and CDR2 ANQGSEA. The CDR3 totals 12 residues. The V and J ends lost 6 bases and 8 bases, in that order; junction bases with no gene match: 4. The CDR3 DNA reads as TGCAGCGTGGGACAGGGGGCGCCCGGCTACACCTTC. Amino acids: CSVGQGAPGYTF.

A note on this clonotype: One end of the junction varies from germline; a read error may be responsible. The CDR3 reads CASTPLQGGTGELFF. The CDR3 coding sequence is TGCGCCAGCACACCGTTGCAGGGAGGCACCGGGGAGCTGTTTTTC. V gene TRBV5-1 combines with J gene TRBJ2-2; tentatively, D is TRBD2 (6 bases). CDR3 length: 15 residues. The V gene's germline CDR1 is SGHRS and CDR2 YFSETQ.

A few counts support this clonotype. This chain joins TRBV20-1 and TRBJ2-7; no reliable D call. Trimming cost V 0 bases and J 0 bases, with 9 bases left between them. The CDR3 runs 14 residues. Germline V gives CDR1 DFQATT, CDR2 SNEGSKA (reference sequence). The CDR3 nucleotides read TGCAGTGCTAGAGATATGGCGTACTCCTACGAGCAGTACTTC. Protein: CSARDMAYSYEQYF.